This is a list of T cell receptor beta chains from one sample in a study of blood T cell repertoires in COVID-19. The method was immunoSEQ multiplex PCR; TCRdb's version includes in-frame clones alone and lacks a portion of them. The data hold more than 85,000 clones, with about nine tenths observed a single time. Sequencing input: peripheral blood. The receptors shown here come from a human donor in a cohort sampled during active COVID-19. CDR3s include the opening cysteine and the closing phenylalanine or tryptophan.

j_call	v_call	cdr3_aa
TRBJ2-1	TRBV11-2	CASSPGFRVQFF
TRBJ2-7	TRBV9	CASSTRAGSYEQYF
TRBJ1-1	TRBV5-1	CASSLRQGAKLAEAFF
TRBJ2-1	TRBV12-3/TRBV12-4	CASRRLSNEQFF
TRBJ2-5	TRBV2	CASSTGRKETQYF
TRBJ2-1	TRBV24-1	CATSAGSSYNEQFF
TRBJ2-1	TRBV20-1	CSASGRGTYNEQFF
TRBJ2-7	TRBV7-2	CASSAEGQGAGRREQYF
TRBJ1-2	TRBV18	CASSPGGYGYTF
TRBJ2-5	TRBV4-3	CASSQDLLVQETQYF
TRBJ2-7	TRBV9	CASSVGVGGSSYEQYF
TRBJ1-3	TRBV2	CASSGDSSGNTIYF
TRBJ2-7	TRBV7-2	CASSLAAAYEQYF
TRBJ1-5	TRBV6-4	CASSDPLPATGLFNQPQHF
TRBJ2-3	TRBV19	CASRGGDTQYF
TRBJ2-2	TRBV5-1	CASSSRQGNTGELFF
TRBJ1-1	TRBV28	CASHRRGNTEAFF
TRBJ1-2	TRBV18	CASSPPSGFYGYTF
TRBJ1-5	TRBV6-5	CASAIKGGNQPQHF
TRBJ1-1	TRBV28	CASVSALSVRRAFF
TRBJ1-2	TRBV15	CATSRGEIRGYTF
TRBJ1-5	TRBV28	CASSFRGHQPQHF
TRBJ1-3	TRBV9	CASSPRVREGNTIYF
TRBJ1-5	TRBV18	CASSPRDRVNQPQHF
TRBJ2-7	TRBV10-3	CAITMTGGEQYF
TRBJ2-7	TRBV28	CASSLTSGFTYEQYF
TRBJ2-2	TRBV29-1	CSVENRVTGELFF
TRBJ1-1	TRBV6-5	CASTRVTGHEAFF
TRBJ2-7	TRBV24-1	CATRRGTGSYEQYF